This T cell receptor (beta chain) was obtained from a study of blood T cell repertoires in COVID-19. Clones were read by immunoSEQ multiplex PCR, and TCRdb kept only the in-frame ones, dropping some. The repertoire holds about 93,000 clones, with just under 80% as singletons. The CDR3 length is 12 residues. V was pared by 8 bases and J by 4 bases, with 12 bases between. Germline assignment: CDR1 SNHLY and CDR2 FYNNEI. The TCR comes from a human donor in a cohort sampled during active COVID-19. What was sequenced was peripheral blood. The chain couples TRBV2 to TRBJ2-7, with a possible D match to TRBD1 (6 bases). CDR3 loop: CASGQSRYEQYF. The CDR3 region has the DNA TGTGCCAGCGGACAGTCGAGGTACGAGCAGTACTTC.